Presented here are 17 T cell receptor beta chains from one specimen sequenced in a study of blood T cell repertoires in COVID-19. Sequenced by immunoSEQ multiplex PCR; TCRdb stores in-frame clones only, minus some. This sample has hundreds of thousands of clones, with about four fifths found just once. The sample comprised PBMCs or T cells enriched from blood (not recorded which). These receptors all come from a woman aged 40 to 50 who had been exposed to COVID-19.

The V and J genes are TRBV5-5 and TRBJ1-3; the match to TRBD1 covers 7 bases. The germline V gene encodes CDR1 SGHKS and CDR2 YYEKEE (reference sequence). The CDR3 consists of 18 residues. V shed 4 bases and J 0 bases; nucleotides not matched to a gene: 13. CDR3 amino acids: CASSPLPGQRSSGNTIYF. DNA of the CDR3: TGTGCCAGCAGCCCGTTGCCGGGACAGAGATCCTCTGGAAACACCATATATTTT.

CDR3 coding DNA: TGTGCCACCCGACCGGTGACAGATGATCAGCCCCAGCATTTT. As protein: CATRPVTDDQPQHF. The gene calls are TRBV10-3 and TRBJ1-5; D is possibly TRBD1 (5 bases). V was cut by 10 bases and J by 5 bases, with 18 bases left in between. There are 14 residues in the CDR3. CDR1 is ENHRY and CDR2 is SYGVKD in the germline V gene.

This clone is a singleton in its sample. J is TRBJ2-5 and V is TRBV3-1 (or the pseudogene TRBV3-2); TRBD1 agrees at 8 bases. CDR1 is LGHDT and CDR2 is YNNKEL in the germline V gene (reference sequence). The CDR3 loop spans 14 amino acids. Trimming cost V 4 bases and J 5 bases; bases outside gene matches: 6. CDR3 DNA sequence: TGTGCCAGCAGCCCGGGACAGGCCGGGGAGACCCAGTACTTC. It yields the protein CASSPGQAGETQYF.

The table lists this clone with a few counts. The V and J genes are TRBV27 and TRBJ1-1; 8 bases line up with TRBD1. The V gene's germline CDR1 is MNHEY and CDR2 SMNVEV (reference sequence). This CDR3 comprises 15 residues. With 5 bases clipped from V and 9 bases from J, the junction kept 14 bases outside the gene matches. CDR3 nucleotides: TGTGCCAGCAGTCGCGAGGTGGGTGGGACAGGCAAAGCTTTCTTT. Protein product: CASSREVGGTGKAFF.

The chain is built from TRBV4-3 and TRBJ1-1, with 8 bases that match TRBD1. This CDR3 is 18 amino acids long. CDR1 LGHNA and CDR2 YSLEER come from the germline V gene. Trimming removed 1 base from V and 0 bases from J; junction bases left unmatched: 10. The CDR3 nucleotides read TGCGCCAGCAGCCAAGGCCCGGGAAGACAGGGGATGAACACTGAAGCTTTCTTT. Its protein is CASSQGPGRQGMNTEAFF.

This clone appeared a single time. The chain recombines TRBV28 with TRBJ2-1; TRBD2 matches 10 bases. The trim removed 6 bases at V and 8 bases at J, leaving 10 bases unmatched. The germline V gene encodes CDR1 MDHEN and CDR2 SYDVKM. The CDR3 length is 15 residues. The CDR3 protein is CASRKRGGSVDEQFF. CDR3 in DNA: TGTGCCAGCAGGAAGCGGGGGGGGTCCGTCGATGAGCAGTTCTTC.

The V and J genes are TRBV4-1 and TRBJ2-7; D is ambiguous. The V gene's germline CDR1 is MGHRA and CDR2 YSYEKL. This CDR3 spans 16 amino acids. Deletions cut 0 bases from V and 6 bases from J, with 18 bases between. CDR3 sequence reads: CASSQESGLTPREQYF. In nucleotides, the CDR3 is TGCGCCAGCAGCCAAGAATCAGGCCTAACCCCTCGCGAGCAGTACTTC.

A remark on this clone: One end of the junction fails to match germline, which may point to a read error. This rearrangement joins TRBV5-5 to TRBJ1-3; a weak D match, TRBD1 (6 bases). The germline V gene has CDR1 SGHKS and CDR2 YYEKEE (reference sequence). This CDR3 spans 17 amino acids. The CDR3 nucleotides read TGTGCCAGCAGCTTGGGGGTGACAGGACCATCTGCAAACACCATATATTTT. This encodes CASSLGVTGPSANTIYF. Full variable domain (missing parts from reference TRBV5-5 and TRBJ1-3): DAGVTQSPTHLIKTRGQQVTLRCSPISGHKSVSWYQQVLGQGPQFIFQYYEKEERGRGNFPDRFSARQFPNYSSELNVNALLLGDSALYLCASSLGVTGPSANTIYFGEGSWLTVV.

The chain links TRBV21-1 to TRBJ1-1; the table's D call TRBD1 went unverified against the DNA. TRBV21-1 corresponds to a pseudogene. This CDR3 is built from 18 residues. The CDR3 DNA reads as TGTGCCAGCAGATACACCAGGGACAGGGGGCATGAGAACACTGAAGCTTTCTTT. This encodes CASRYTRDRGHENTEAFF.

A word on this clone: Other DNA sequences in this sample translate to the same CDR3. This chain uses TRBV10-3 with TRBJ1-5; 7 bases align to TRBD1. CDR1 and CDR2 from the germline V gene are ENHRY and SYGVKD. The CDR3 length is 15 residues. The V segment lost 6 bases and the J segment 3 bases; nucleotides outside the gene matches: 8. The CDR3: CAISSTGADNQPQHF. In nucleotides, the CDR3 is TGTGCCATCAGCTCAACAGGGGCCGACAATCAGCCCCAGCATTTT.

CDR3 DNA: TGTGCCAGTAGCCCGGGGACAGGGGCCATGAACACTGAAGCTTTCTTT. Its protein product is CASSPGTGAMNTEAFF. This rearrangement joins TRBV19 to TRBJ1-1, with 10 bases that match TRBD1. Losses at the gene ends were 6 bases for V and 0 bases for J; bases not matched to a gene: 7. Germline V gene data show CDR1 as LNHDA and CDR2 as SQIVND (reference sequence). This CDR3 is built from 16 residues. Full variable domain (missing parts from reference TRBV19 and TRBJ1-1): DGGITQSPKYLFRKEGQNVTLSCEQNLNHDAMYWYRQDPGQGLRLIYYSQIVNDFQKGDIAEGYSVSREKKESFPLTVTSAQKNPTAFYLCASSPGTGAMNTEAFFGQGTRLTVV.

This rearrangement joins TRBV13 to TRBJ2-5; 8 bases match TRBD2. The junction had 14 bases not matched to a gene; V was cut back by 5 bases and J by 3 bases. The germline V gene encodes CDR1 PRHDT and CDR2 FYEKMQ (reference sequence). The length of the CDR3 is 17 residues. CDR3 DNA: TGTGCCAGCAGCACCGGACTAGCATCGTATGAAGAAGAGACCCAGTACTTC. Its protein product is CASSTGLASYEEETQYF.

The rearrangement uses TRBV5-4 and TRBJ1-5; tentatively, D is TRBD1 (5 bases). In germline, CDR1 is SGHNT, CDR2 YYREEE (reference sequence). This CDR3 comprises 18 residues. Trimming left V 2 bases short and J 4 bases short, with 22 bases between. The CDR3 bases are TGTGCCAGCAGCTTCGGTCGGGGGTTCTCTTATTTTAATCAGCCCCAGCATTTT. Its translation is CASSFGRGFSYFNQPQHF.

The chain employs TRBV5-6 and TRBJ1-1; tentative D call: TRBD1 (6 bases). The germline V and J ends were trimmed by 2 bases and 3 bases, with 14 bases remaining between them. This CDR3 comprises 15 residues. Germline V lookup: CDR1 SGHDT, CDR2 YYEEEE. CDR3 protein: CASSLGEGGDTEAFF. The CDR3 DNA is TGTGCCAGCAGCTTAGGGGAGGGGGGCGACACTGAAGCTTTCTTT.

This clone has a handful of counts. CDR3 sequence (DNA): TGTGCCAGCAGCTTAGACACGGGGGGCGGCAATGAGCAGTTCTTC. It yields the protein CASSLDTGGGNEQFF. V usage is TRBV7-2 and J usage is TRBJ2-1, with D tentatively TRBD2 (7 bases). Germline lookup yields CDR1 SGHTA and CDR2 FQGNSA. This CDR3 is 15 amino acids long. V dropped 1 base and J dropped 6 bases, with 13 bases sitting between them.

The genes are TRBV5-1 and TRBJ1-6; D gene unclear. Germline CDR1 is SGHRS and CDR2 is YFSETQ. The CDR3 extends over 11 amino acids. V shed 3 bases and J shed 14 bases, with 9 bases lying between them. The chain's CDR3 is CASSSDTTLHF. CDR3 DNA: TGCGCCAGCAGCTCAGACACCACCCTCCACTTT.

The chain couples TRBV30 to TRBJ2-7; 9 nucleotides match TRBD1. With 3 bases clipped from V and 3 bases from J, the junction kept 6 bases outside the gene matches. The CDR3 runs 14 residues. Germline assignment: CDR1 GTSNPN and CDR2 SVGIG (reference sequence). This CDR3 reads CAWRPGTGNYEQYF. The DNA of the CDR3 is TGTGCCTGGAGACCGGGGACAGGGAACTACGAGCAGTACTTC.